Presented here are 22 T cell receptor beta chains from one specimen sequenced in a study of blood T cell repertoires in COVID-19. Only in-frame clones appear in the TCRdb table, and some are missing; sequencing was by immunoSEQ multiplex PCR. Among about 170,000 clones listed, around 83% were seen once. Specimen: peripheral blood. Receptors originate from a woman between 65 and 79 years old who had recovered from COVID-19.

The chain uses TRBV6-2 or TRBV6-3 and TRBJ2-4; D is undetermined. This CDR3 has 18 residues. Germline V gene lookup returns CDR1 MNHEY and CDR2 SVGEGT. V was shortened by 4 bases and J by 5 bases, with 24 bases between the two germline ends. In nucleotides, the CDR3 is TGTGCCAGCAGTTCCAATGAGAGGTTCCGGTATAAGGAAAACATTCAGTACTTC. This codes for CASSSNERFRYKENIQYF.

In its sample, this clone was seen once. CDR3 residues: CASSYLHGGRRTGELFF. In DNA form, the CDR3 reads TGTGCCAGCAGTTACCTCCACGGGGGGCGGCGAACCGGGGAGCTGTTTTTT. The rearrangement joins TRBV6-2 or TRBV6-3 to TRBJ2-2; possible D gene TRBD2, 7 bases. Germline CDR1 and CDR2: MNHEY and SVGEGT. The CDR3 extends over 17 amino acids. V gave up 2 bases and J gave up 5 bases, with 18 bases separating them.

The gene calls are TRBV6-1 and TRBJ1-4; 8 bases agree with TRBD1. Unmatched junction bases numbered 0, after V lost 3 bases and J lost 6 bases. The CDR3 is 13 amino acids. Germline CDR1 reads MNHNS; CDR2 reads SASEGT. This CDR3 is CASSETGDEKLFF. In nucleotides, the CDR3 is TGTGCCAGCAGTGAGACAGGGGATGAAAAACTGTTTTTT.

This rearrangement joins TRBV16 to TRBJ2-1; 14 bases agree with TRBD2. This CDR3 has 19 residues. Germline CDR1 KGHSY, CDR2 FQNENV. With 2 bases clipped from V and 0 bases from J, the junction kept 6 bases outside the gene matches. CDR3 sequence: CASSQPKGTSGGSYNEQFF. As DNA, the CDR3 is TGTGCCAGCAGCCAACCCAAAGGGACTAGCGGGGGCTCCTACAATGAGCAGTTCTTC.

The V call is TRBV5-1, the J call TRBJ1-2; tentative D call: TRBD1 (6 bases). Germline assignment: CDR1 SGHRS and CDR2 YFSETQ. The CDR3 totals 12 residues. Trimming cost V 6 bases and J 4 bases, with 10 bases left between them. The CDR3 DNA is TGCGCCAGCACCTCGGACAGCTATGGCTACACCTTC. Translated, it gives CASTSDSYGYTF. The variable domain in full, with the rest retrieved from reference TRBV5-1 and TRBJ1-2, is KAGVTQTPRYLIKTRGQQVTLSCSPISGHRSVSWYQQTPGQGLQFLFEYFSETQRNKGNFPGRFSGRQFSNSRSEMNVSTLELGDSALYLCASTSDSYGYTFGSGTRLTVV.

The chain combines TRBV24-1 with TRBJ1-5; weak D call: TRBD1 (6 bases). Germline V gene lookup returns CDR1 KGHDR and CDR2 SFDVKD. The CDR3 is made up of 17 amino acids. V dropped 0 bases and J dropped 2 bases, with 13 bases sitting between them. The CDR3: CATSDLLGQGRNQPQHF. For the CDR3, the DNA is TGTGCCACCAGTGATTTGCTGGGCCAGGGGCGCAATCAGCCCCAGCATTTT.

This chain connects TRBV27 to TRBJ1-4; the match to TRBD1 covers 8 bases. This CDR3 is 16 amino acids long. V was clipped by 1 base and J by 8 bases; unmatched bases: 9. Germline V gene sequence: CDR1 MNHEY, CDR2 SMNVEV (reference sequence). DNA of the CDR3: TGTGCCAGCAGTTTATACGGTAGGGCAGGGGGCGAAAAACTGTTTTTT. Amino acid sequence: CASSLYGRAGGEKLFF. The full variable domain, completed using reference TRBV27 and TRBJ1-4, is EAQVTQNPRYLITVTGKKLTVTCSQNMNHEYMSWYRQDPGLGLRQIYYSMNVEVTDKGDVPEGYKVSRKEKRNFPLILESPSPNQTSLYFCASSLYGRAGGEKLFFGSGTQLSVL.

The V and J genes are TRBV7-6 and TRBJ2-4; TRBD1 matches 11 bases. Germline V gives CDR1 SGHVS, CDR2 FNYEAQ. Germline trimming cut 4 bases from V and 7 bases from J; bases unmatched to any gene: 6. CDR3 length: 15 residues. CDR3 region: CASSSRGTGGNIQYF. The CDR3 DNA sequence: TGTGCCAGCAGCTCCCGGGGGACAGGGGGTAACATTCAGTACTTC.

This rearrangement joins TRBV6-5 to TRBJ2-1, with TRBD2 matching 9 bases. The CDR3 contains 13 residues. Germline CDR1 MNHEY, CDR2 SVGAGI. J gave up 11 bases and V 2 bases, and 4 bases lay outside the gene matches. As DNA, the CDR3 is TGTGCCAGCAGTTACGCTAGCGGGACTCAGCAGTTCTTC. This sequence encodes CASSYASGTQQFF.

This chain links TRBV27 with TRBJ2-5; D perhaps matches TRBD1 (8 bases). With 4 bases removed from V and 4 bases from J, the gap between germline ends came to 13 bases. The CDR3 is 14 residues long. Per the germline V gene, CDR1 is MNHEY and CDR2 is SMNVEV (reference sequence). For the CDR3, the DNA is TGTGCCAGCAGTTCTTACAGGGGGGGAGAGACCCAGTACTTC. Its protein product is CASSSYRGGETQYF.

This clone was seen once. The J gene is TRBJ2-3, the V gene TRBV20-1; D unclear. Germline CDR1 DFQATT, CDR2 SNEGSKA (reference sequence). This CDR3 spans 11 amino acids. The V end was cut by 5 bases, the J end by 6 bases, with 9 bases between. The CDR3 coding sequence is TGCAGTGCTCGAAGAGGTGATACGCAGTATTTT. Its translation: CSARRGDTQYF.

This clone was seen only once. V and J are TRBV5-4 and TRBJ2-6; D uncertain. Germline CDR1 is SGHNT and CDR2 is YYREEE (reference sequence). Trimming took off 4 bases at V and 2 bases at J, with 7 bases between the two ends. CDR3 length equals 14 residues. CDR3 nucleotides: TGTGCCAGCAGCACAACGCCTGGGGCCAACGTCCTGACTTTC. Its protein is CASSTTPGANVLTF.

This clone has a single count. The V call is TRBV7-9, the J call TRBJ1-2, with TRBD1 identical over 11 bases. The CDR3 runs to 17 residues. Germline trimming cut 5 bases from V and 4 bases from J; bases unmatched to any gene: 12. The germline CDR1 and CDR2 sequences are SEHNR and FQNEAQ (reference sequence). The CDR3 spells CASSIPGQGELGYGYTF. The CDR3 DNA follows: TGTGCCAGCAGCATACCGGGACAGGGGGAGTTGGGCTATGGCTACACCTTC.

This clone came up once. CDR3 nucleotides: TGCGCCAGCAGCCTGGCGAGCGGGTCTACCCAAGAGACCCAGTACTTC. Translating gives CASSLASGSTQETQYF. The chain combines TRBV4-1 with TRBJ2-5, with a tentative D call TRBD2 (6 bases). The CDR3 is 16 residues long. CDR1 MGHRA and CDR2 YSYEKL come from the germline V gene. Trimming took 4 bases from V and 1 from J, leaving 16 bases between them.

Points on this clone: This same CDR3 is encoded by further DNA sequences in the sample. The chain couples TRBV5-1 to TRBJ2-5; 8 bases are shared with TRBD1. The CDR3 is made up of 16 amino acids. V was pared by 5 bases and J by 5 bases, with 14 bases of the junction left unmatched. Germline values: CDR1 SGHRS, CDR2 YFSETQ. Written as DNA, the CDR3 is TGCGCCAGCAGTCCTCCGACAGGGGCCACGGGGGAGACCCAGTACTTC. This gives the protein CASSPPTGATGETQYF.

This clone was counted once. This chain uses TRBV3-1 (or the pseudogene TRBV3-2) with TRBJ2-3; D perhaps matches TRBD2 (6 bases). Deletions cut 4 bases from V and 5 bases from J, with 16 bases between. The germline CDR1 and CDR2 sequences are LGHDT and YNNKEL (reference sequence). This CDR3 has 15 amino acids. The CDR3 reads CASSRGGLVQDTQYF. DNA for the CDR3: TGTGCCAGCAGCCGAGGAGGGCTAGTTCAAGATACGCAGTATTTT.

The rearrangement joins TRBV29-1 to TRBJ1-2; no clear D. Trimming removed 1 base at V and 0 bases at J, with 6 bases between. The CDR3 is 13 amino acids. CDR1 is SQVTM and CDR2 is ANQGSEA in the germline V gene. In nucleotides, the CDR3 is TGCAGCGTTGAAGGCCCGGCTAACTATGGCTACACCTTC. It translates to CSVEGPANYGYTF.

This rearrangement joins TRBV30 to TRBJ1-3, with D possibly TRBD1 on 5 matching bases. The ends were cut back, 2 bases at V and 3 bases at J, with 14 bases in the middle. CDR1 and CDR2 (germline): GTSNPN, SVGIG (reference sequence). This CDR3 has 15 amino acids. The CDR3 sequence is CAWSYQGSFGNTIYF. CDR3 nucleotide sequence: TGTGCCTGGAGTTATCAGGGCTCCTTTGGAAACACCATATATTTT.

Notes on this clone: It is unclear where the CDR3 begins or ends on the DNA, so no DNA is shown, and the CDR3 is as TCRdb lists it. The V and J genes are TRBV5-1 and TRBJ2-2; the listed D gene, TRBD2, was not tested against the DNA. CDR1 is SGHRS and CDR2 is YFSETQ in the germline V gene. Counting both end residues, the CDR3 totals 14 amino acids. CDR3 sequence: CASSPPFGAGELFF.

This clone came up a few times. The chain carries TRBV28 and TRBJ1-5; a possible D gene is TRBD1 (5 bases). Germline V gene sequence: CDR1 MDHEN, CDR2 SYDVKM. Trimming took off 3 bases at V and 6 bases at J, with 6 bases between the two ends. The CDR3 has 12 amino acids. CDR3 sequence: CASSFRGQPQHF. CDR3 DNA sequence: TGTGCCAGCAGTTTTAGGGGTCAGCCCCAGCATTTT.

The chain carries TRBV3-1 (or the pseudogene TRBV3-2) and TRBJ2-2; 7 bases fit TRBD1. The CDR3 sequence is 13 residues long. Looked up from germline, CDR1 is LGHDT and CDR2 is YNNKEL (reference sequence). V gave up 4 bases and J gave up 6 bases; unmatched junction bases: 2. The CDR3 loop is CASSLQGAGELFF. The CDR3 region has the DNA TGTGCCAGCAGCCTGCAGGGGGCCGGGGAGCTGTTTTTT.

This clone was observed a few times. The V call is TRBV19, the J call TRBJ2-7, with D tentatively TRBD1 (6 bases). Germline loops: CDR1 LNHDA, CDR2 SQIVND (reference sequence). CDR3 length: 14 residues. V lost 6 bases to trimming and J lost 9 bases, with 21 bases between them. This CDR3 is CASRRGYGQGGQYF. For the CDR3, the DNA is TGTGCCAGTAGGAGGGGGTACGGGCAGGGCGGGCAGTACTTC. The full variable domain, rest sourced from reference TRBV19 and TRBJ2-7, is DGGITQSPKYLFRKEGQNVTLSCEQNLNHDAMYWYRQDPGQGLRLIYYSQIVNDFQKGDIAEGYSVSREKKESFPLTVTSAQKNPTAFYLCASRRGYGQGGQYFGPGTRLTVT.